Listed below are T cell receptor beta chains from one sample, sequenced in a study of PD-1 blockade in classical Hodgkin lymphoma. Profiled with immunoSEQ multiplex PCR; TCRdb holds only in-frame clones, not every one. The sample lists 40,000 to 50,000 clones, 78% occurring once. This specimen was peripheral blood mononuclear cells (PBMCs), taken at baseline. The receptors were sampled from a human donor with classical Hodgkin lymphoma. Both conserved end residues are trimmed from each CDR3. Only some rows state a clone size, as once, few, many or a class for expanded clones.

abundance,v_gene,j_gene,CDR3aa
.,TRBV7-9,TRBJ1-2,ASSSGQGYGYT
.,TRBV20-1,TRBJ2-1,SARVVDEQF
.,TRBV19,TRBJ2-5,ASSEGWGETQY
.,TRBV7-2,TRBJ2-7,ASSLRAGGDEQY
.,TRBV19,TRBJ2-3,ASSIGVSSTDTQY
.,TRBV2,TRBJ1-1,ASSGPGGTGEAF
.,TRBV5-6,TRBJ1-6,ASSLGQGSPLH
medium-sized,TRBV5-1,TRBJ2-5,ASSPDRGQETQY
.,TRBV27,TRBJ2-7,ASSPGRDGYEQY
.,TRBV9,TRBJ2-3,ASSVGTSGATDTQY
.,TRBV12-5,TRBJ2-1,ASKGLGNEQF
.,TRBV5-1,TRBJ2-1,ASSLTGPYNEQF
once,TRBV19,TRBJ2-2,ASSNGAGQGTGELF
few,TRBV5-6,TRBJ2-7,ASREFFSGSYEQY
.,TRBV25-1,TRBJ1-6,ASRLMDSPLH
.,TRBV5-1,TRBJ2-3,ASSPGQGRIDTQY
medium-sized,TRBV19,TRBJ1-5,ASSIAHGEQPQH
.,TRBV5-6,TRBJ1-2,ASSLEGNDGYT
.,TRBV5-1,TRBJ2-3,ASSLGQGGDTQY
once,TRBV12-5,TRBJ2-7,ASGGRLRGSYEQY
.,TRBV6-1,TRBJ2-3,AGRQGYTDTQY
.,TRBV2,TRBJ2-1,ATQTRVKSYNEQF
.,TRBV5-1,TRBJ2-3,ASSPDRSTDTQY
.,TRBV7-2,TRBJ1-2,ASSLRTGSNYGYT
.,TRBV5-6,TRBJ1-2,ASSLARYYGYT
.,TRBV7-9,TRBJ1-5,ASSLAGGTQPQH
.,TRBV19,TRBJ2-3,ASSIRGRQGSTDTQY
.,TRBV19,TRBJ2-1,ASSISSGIGNEQF
.,TRBV4-1,TRBJ2-1,ASSQREGNHEQF
.,TRBV25-1,TRBJ2-1,ASRGLSPYNEQF
few,TRBV13,TRBJ2-6,ATSDRGANVLT
.,TRBV6-5,TRBJ1-2,ATYLGTLPYGYT
.,TRBV30,TRBJ2-4,AWSVAGGEENIQY
few,TRBV30,TRBJ2-7,AWSAGAEQY
many,TRBV9,TRBJ2-7,ASSVEGLAGNEQY
.,TRBV6-5,TRBJ1-5,ASRAGVAQPQH
.,TRBV4-2,TRBJ2-2,ASSLGTSGTNTGELF
.,TRBV7-2,TRBJ2-3,ASSLSAGNTDTQY
few,TRBV6-6,TRBJ2-1,ASSYGGANEQF
.,TRBV2,TRBJ1-1,ASSEAFVRAF
.,TRBV19,TRBJ2-7,ASSPSPKGPQTYEQY
.,TRBV30,TRBJ1-4,AWRGDGLDEKLF
.,TRBV4-1,TRBJ2-3,ASSQGAQRSLTDTQY
few,TRBV7-8,TRBJ2-1,ASSGFSGAYNEQF
.,TRBV30,TRBJ2-3,AWTSGGLITDTQY
.,TRBV11-2,TRBJ1-5,ASSLATGPNQPQH